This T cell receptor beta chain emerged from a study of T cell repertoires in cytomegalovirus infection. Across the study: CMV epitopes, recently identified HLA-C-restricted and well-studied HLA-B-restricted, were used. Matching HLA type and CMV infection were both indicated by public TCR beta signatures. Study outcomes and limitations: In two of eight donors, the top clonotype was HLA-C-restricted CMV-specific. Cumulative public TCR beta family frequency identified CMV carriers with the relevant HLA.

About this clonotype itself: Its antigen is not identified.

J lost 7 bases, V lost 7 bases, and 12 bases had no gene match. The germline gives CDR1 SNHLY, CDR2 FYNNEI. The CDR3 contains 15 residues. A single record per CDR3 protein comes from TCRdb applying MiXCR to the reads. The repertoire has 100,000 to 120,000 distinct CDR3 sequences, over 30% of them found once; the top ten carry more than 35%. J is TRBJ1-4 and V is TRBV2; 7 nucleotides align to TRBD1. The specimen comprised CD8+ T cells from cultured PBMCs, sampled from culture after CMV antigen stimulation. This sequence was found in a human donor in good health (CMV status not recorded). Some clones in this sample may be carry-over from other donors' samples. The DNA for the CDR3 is TGTGCCAGCATCGCGCAGGGGGGATTATTTGAAAAACTGTTTTTT. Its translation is CASIAQGGLFEKLFF. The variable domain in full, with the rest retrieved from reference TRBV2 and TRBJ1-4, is EPEVTQTPSHQVTQMGQEVILRCVPISNHLYFYWYRQILGQKVEFLVSFYNNEISEKSEIFDDQFSVERPDGSNFTLKIRSTKLEDSAMYFCASIAQGGLFEKLFFGSGTQLSVL.